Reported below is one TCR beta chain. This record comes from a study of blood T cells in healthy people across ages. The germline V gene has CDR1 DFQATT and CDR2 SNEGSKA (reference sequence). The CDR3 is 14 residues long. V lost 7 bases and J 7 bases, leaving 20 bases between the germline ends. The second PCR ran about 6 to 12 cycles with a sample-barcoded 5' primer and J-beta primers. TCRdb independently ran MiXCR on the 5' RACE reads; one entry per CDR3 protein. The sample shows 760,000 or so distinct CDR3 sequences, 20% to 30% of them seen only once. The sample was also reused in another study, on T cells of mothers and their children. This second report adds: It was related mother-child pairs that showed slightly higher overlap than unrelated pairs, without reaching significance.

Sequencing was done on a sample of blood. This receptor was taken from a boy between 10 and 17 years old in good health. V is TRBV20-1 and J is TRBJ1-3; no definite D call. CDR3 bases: TGCAGTGTTCCTCGGGCAGAGGAAGGGAACACCATATATTTT. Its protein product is CSVPRAEEGNTIYF.